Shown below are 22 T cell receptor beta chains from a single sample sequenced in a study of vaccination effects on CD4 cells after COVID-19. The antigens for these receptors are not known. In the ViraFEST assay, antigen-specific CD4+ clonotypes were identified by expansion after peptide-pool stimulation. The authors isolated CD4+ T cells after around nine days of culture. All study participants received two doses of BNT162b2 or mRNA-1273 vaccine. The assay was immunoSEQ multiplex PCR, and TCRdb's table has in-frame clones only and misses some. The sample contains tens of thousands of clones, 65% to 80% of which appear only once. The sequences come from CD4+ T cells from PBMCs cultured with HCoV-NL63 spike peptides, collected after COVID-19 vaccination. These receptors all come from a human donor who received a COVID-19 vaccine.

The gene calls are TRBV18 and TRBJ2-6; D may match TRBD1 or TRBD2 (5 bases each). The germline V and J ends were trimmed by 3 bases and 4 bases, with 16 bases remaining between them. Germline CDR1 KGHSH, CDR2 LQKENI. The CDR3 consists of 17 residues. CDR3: CASSPGPPRSGANVLTF. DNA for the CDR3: TGTGCCAGCTCACCGGGACCGCCGCGGTCCGGGGCCAACGTCCTGACTTTC.

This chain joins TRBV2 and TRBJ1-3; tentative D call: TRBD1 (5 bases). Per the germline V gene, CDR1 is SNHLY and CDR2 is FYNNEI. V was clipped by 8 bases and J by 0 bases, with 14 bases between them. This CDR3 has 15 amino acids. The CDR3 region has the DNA TGTGCCAGCGGGGGGGGTATTTTCTCTGGAAACACCATATATTTT. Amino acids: CASGGGIFSGNTIYF.

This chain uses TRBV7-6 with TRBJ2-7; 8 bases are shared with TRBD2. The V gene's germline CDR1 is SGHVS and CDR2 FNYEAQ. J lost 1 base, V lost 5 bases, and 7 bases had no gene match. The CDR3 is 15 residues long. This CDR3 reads CASSPGLAKSYEQYF. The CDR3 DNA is TGTGCCAGCAGCCCTGGACTAGCAAAATCCTACGAGCAGTACTTC.

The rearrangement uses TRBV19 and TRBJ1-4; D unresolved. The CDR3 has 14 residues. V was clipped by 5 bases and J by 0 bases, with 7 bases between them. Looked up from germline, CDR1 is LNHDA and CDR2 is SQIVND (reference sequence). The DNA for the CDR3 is TGTGCCAGTAGTCGGGATGCAACTAATGAAAAACTGTTTTTT. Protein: CASSRDATNEKLFF.

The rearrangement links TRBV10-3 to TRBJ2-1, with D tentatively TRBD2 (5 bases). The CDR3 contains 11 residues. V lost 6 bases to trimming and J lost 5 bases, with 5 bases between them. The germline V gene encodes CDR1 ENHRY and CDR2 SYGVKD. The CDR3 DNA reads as TGTGCCATCAGAGCGGACAATGAGCAGTTCTTC. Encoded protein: CAIRADNEQFF.

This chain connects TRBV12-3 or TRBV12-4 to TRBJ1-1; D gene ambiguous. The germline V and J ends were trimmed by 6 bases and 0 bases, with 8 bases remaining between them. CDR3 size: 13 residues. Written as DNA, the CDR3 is TGTGCCAGCAGCCCTACATTGAACACTGAAGCTTTCTTT. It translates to CASSPTLNTEAFF.

CDR3 sequence: CASRKSSYTQYF. The CDR3 DNA reads as TGTGCCAGCAGGAAGAGCAGCTATACGCAGTATTTT. The chain combines TRBV5-8 with TRBJ2-3; D call uncertain. The germline V and J ends were trimmed by 5 bases and 7 bases, with 11 bases remaining between them. Germline CDR1 is SGHTS and CDR2 is YDEGEE. The CDR3 totals 12 residues.

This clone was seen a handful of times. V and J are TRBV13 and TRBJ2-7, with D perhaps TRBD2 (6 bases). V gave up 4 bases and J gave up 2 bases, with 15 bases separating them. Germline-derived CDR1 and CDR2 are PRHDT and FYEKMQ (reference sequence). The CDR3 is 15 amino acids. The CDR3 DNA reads TGTGCCAGCAGCTCCCCCGGGAGCATTCCCTACGAGCAGTACTTC. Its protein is CASSSPGSIPYEQYF. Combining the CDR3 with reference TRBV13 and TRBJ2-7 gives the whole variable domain AAGVIQSPRHLIKEKRETATLKCYPIPRHDTVYWYQQGPGQDPQFLISFYEKMQSDKGSIPDRFSAQQFSDYHSELNMSSLELGDSALYFCASSSPGSIPYEQYFGPGTRLTVT.

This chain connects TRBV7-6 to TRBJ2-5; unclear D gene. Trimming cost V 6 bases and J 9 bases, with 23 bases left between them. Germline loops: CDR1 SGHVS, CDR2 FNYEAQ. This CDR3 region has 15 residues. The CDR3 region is CASRQLRGQFLAQYF. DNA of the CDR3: TGTGCCAGCAGGCAACTTCGCGGCCAGTTTTTGGCCCAGTACTTC.

Here the CDR3 DNA reads TGTGCCAGCTCACTGAGCGTGGGACAGGGCGTTCAGCCCCAGCATTTT. It yields the protein CASSLSVGQGVQPQHF. This chain uses TRBV18 with TRBJ1-5; 9 positions agree with TRBD1. CDR1 KGHSH and CDR2 LQKENI come from the germline V gene. The CDR3 extends over 16 amino acids. V trimming: 4 bases; J trimming: 6 bases; junction bases outside the gene matches: 10.

CDR3 in DNA: TGTGCCAGCAGCCAACGGCAGGGCGCAGATACGCAGTATTTT. It is translated as CASSQRQGADTQYF. This chain joins TRBV3-1 (or the pseudogene TRBV3-2) and TRBJ2-3; D is possibly TRBD1 (5 bases). With 2 bases removed from V and 4 bases from J, the gap between germline ends came to 10 bases. Germline assignment: CDR1 LGHDT and CDR2 YNNKEL (reference sequence). The CDR3 sequence is 14 residues long.

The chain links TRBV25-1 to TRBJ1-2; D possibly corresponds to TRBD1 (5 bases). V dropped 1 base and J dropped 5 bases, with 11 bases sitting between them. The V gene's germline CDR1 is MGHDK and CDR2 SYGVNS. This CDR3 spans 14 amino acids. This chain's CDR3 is CASSELGQSYGYTF. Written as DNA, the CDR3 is TGTGCCAGCAGTGAATTGGGGCAGTCATATGGCTACACCTTC.

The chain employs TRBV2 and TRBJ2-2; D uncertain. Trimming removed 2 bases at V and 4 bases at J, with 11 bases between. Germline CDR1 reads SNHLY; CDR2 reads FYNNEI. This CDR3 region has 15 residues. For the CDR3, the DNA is TGTGCCAGCAGTGAATCTCTGGGTACCACCGGGGAGCTGTTTTTT. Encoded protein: CASSESLGTTGELFF.

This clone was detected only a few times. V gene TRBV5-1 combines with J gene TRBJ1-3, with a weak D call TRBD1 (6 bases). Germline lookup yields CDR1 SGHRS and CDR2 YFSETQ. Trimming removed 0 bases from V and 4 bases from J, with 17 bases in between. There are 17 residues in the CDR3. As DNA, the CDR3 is TGCGCCAGCAGCTTGGAGGTTGGGGGACATCGAGGAAACACCATATATTTT. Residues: CASSLEVGGHRGNTIYF.

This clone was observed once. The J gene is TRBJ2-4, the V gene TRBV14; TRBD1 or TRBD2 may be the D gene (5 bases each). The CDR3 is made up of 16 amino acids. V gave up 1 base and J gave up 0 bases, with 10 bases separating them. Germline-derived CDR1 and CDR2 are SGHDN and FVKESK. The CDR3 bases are TGTGCCAGCAGCCAAGCCATGGGACGAGCCAAAAACATTCAGTACTTC. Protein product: CASSQAMGRAKNIQYF.

CDR3 DNA: TGCGCCAGCAGCCAAGGGAGACTAGCGGGTTCGGGGGAGACCCAGTACTTC. Translating it yields CASSQGRLAGSGETQYF. The chain recombines TRBV4-1 with TRBJ2-5; 10 bases fit TRBD2. V lost 1 base, J lost 5 bases, and 10 bases stayed unmatched. CDR1 is MGHRA and CDR2 is YSYEKL in the germline V gene. The length of the CDR3 is 17 residues.

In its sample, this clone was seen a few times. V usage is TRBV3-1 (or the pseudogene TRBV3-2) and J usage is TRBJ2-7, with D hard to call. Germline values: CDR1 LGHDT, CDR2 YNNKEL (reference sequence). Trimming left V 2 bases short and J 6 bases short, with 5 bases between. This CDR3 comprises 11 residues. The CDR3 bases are TGTGCCAGCAGCCAATTCTCCGAGCAGTACTTC. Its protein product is CASSQFSEQYF.

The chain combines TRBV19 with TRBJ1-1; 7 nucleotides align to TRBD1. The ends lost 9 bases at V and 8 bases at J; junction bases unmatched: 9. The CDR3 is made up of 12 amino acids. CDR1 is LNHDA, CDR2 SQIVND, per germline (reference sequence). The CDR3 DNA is TGTGCCAGCTCGACAGGGAATACCGAAGCTTTCTTT. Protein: CASSTGNTEAFF.

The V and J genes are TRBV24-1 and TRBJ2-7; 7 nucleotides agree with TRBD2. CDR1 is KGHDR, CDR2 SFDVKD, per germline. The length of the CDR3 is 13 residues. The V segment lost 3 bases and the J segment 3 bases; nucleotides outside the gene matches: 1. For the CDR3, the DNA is TGTGCCACCAGTGATGGGGGGGACTACGAGCAGTACTTC. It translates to CATSDGGDYEQYF.

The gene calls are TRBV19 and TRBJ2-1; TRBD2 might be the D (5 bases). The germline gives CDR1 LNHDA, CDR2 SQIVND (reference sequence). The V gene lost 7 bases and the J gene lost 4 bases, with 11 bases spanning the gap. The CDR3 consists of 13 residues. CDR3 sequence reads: CASTRGPYNEQFF. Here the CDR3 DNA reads TGTGCCAGTACACGAGGGCCGTACAATGAGCAGTTCTTC. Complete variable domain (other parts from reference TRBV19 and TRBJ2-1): DGGITQSPKYLFRKEGQNVTLSCEQNLNHDAMYWYRQDPGQGLRLIYYSQIVNDFQKGDIAEGYSVSREKKESFPLTVTSAQKNPTAFYLCASTRGPYNEQFFGPGTRLTVL.

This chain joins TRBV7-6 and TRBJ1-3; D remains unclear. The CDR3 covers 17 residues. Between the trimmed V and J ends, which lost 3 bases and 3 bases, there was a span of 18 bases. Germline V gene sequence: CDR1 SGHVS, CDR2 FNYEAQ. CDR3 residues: CASSFRSLVEVGNTIYF. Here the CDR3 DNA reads TGTGCCAGCAGCTTCAGGTCCTTGGTGGAGGTTGGAAACACCATATATTTT.

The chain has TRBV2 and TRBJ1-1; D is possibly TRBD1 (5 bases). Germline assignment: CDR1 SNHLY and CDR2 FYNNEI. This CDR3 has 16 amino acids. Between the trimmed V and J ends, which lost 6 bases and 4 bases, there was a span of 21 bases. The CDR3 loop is CASRGPGLQGSTEAFF. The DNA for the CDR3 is TGTGCCAGCAGGGGCCCGGGTTTGCAGGGCTCCACTGAAGCTTTCTTT.